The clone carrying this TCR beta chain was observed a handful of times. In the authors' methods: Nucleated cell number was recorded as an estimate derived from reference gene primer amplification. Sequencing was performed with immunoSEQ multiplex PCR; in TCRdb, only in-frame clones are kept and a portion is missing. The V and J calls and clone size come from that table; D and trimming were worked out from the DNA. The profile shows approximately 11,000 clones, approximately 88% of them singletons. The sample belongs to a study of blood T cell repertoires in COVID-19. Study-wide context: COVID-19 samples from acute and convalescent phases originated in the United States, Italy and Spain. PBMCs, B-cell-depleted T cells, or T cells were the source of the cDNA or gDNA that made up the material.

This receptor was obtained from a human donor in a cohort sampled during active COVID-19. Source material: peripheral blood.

In nucleotides, the CDR3 is TGTGCCAGCAGCCCAGGGGAAGGAGGAAACACCATATATTTT. Translating gives CASSPGEGGNTIYF. V and J are TRBV11-3 and TRBJ1-3; possibly TRBD1 for D (6 bases). The CDR3 covers 14 residues. CDR1 SGHNT and CDR2 YENEEA come from the germline V gene. Trimming took off 5 bases at V and 4 bases at J, with 12 bases between the two ends.